This T cell receptor beta chain was identified in a study of blood T cell repertoires in COVID-19. Overall study: The United States, Italy and Spain supplied acute and convalescent COVID-19 samples. The cDNA or gDNA used as material had been derived from T cells, B-cell-depleted T cells, or PBMCs.

Original data processing: Amplification with reference gene primers provided the estimates of nucleated cell counts. The assay was immunoSEQ multiplex PCR, and TCRdb's table has in-frame clones only and misses some. The V and J calls and clone size were taken over from that table, and D and trimming were inferred from the DNA. The data hold a few hundred thousand clones, with around 80% observed a single time. The germline gives CDR1 SGHRS, CDR2 YFSETQ. Trimming pared 4 bases from V and 0 bases from J, leaving 16 bases between. The CDR3 extends over 16 amino acids. This clonotype was sampled from a woman between 45 and 65 years old with acute or convalescent COVID-19. The chain carries TRBV5-1 and TRBJ1-1; D is unresolved. The sample consisted of peripheral blood. The CDR3 nucleotides are TGCGCCAGCAGCCTGGTAAGTGGTGGCATGAACACTGAAGCTTTCTTT. This gives the protein CASSLVSGGMNTEAFF. The full variable domain, in which reference TRBV5-1 and TRBJ1-1 provide the parts outside the CDR3, is KAGVTQTPRYLIKTRGQQVTLSCSPISGHRSVSWYQQTPGQGLQFLFEYFSETQRNKGNFPGRFSGRQFSNSRSEMNVSTLELGDSALYLCASSLVSGGMNTEAFFGQGTRLTVV.